The clone carrying this T cell receptor (beta chain) occurred a few times. Antigen unknown. The treatment is: roughly 11-day PBMC culture with coronavirus spike peptide pools or control peptides (ViraFEST assay). This sample was included in a study of vaccination and CD4 T cells after COVID-19. Germline CDR1 reads SNHLY; CDR2 reads FYNNEI. V was pared by 5 bases and J by 8 bases, with 14 bases of the junction left unmatched. The CDR3 is 15 residues long. An Oncomine TCR Beta short-read assay was used to sequence the DNA from cultured CD4+ T cells. TCRdb reprocessed the PCR reads via MiXCR and lists one record per CDR3 protein. The sample carries more than 9,000 distinct CDR3 sequences, about a third recorded once.

The sequenced material came from CD4+ T cells from blood, cultured in vitro. This chain uses TRBV2 with TRBJ1-2, with 7 bases lining up with TRBD1. The receptor was isolated from a human donor who had recovered from COVID-19. CDR3: CASSSPTGRKGGYTF. CDR3 nucleotides: TGTGCCAGCAGTTCCCCGACAGGGCGCAAAGGGGGCTACACCTTC.